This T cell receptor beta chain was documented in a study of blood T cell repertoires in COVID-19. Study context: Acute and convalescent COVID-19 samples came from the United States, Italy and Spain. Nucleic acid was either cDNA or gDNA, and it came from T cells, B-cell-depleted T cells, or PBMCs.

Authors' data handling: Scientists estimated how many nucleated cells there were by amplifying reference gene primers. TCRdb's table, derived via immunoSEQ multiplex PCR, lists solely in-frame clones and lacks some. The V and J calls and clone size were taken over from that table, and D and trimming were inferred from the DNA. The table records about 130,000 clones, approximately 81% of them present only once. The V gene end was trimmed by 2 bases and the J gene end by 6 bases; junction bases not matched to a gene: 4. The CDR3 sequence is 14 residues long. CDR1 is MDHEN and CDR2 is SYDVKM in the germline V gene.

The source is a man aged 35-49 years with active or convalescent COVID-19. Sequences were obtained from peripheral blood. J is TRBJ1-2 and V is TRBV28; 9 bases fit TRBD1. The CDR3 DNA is TGTGCCAGCAGTTTAACAGGGGGCGCAAATGGCTACACCTTC. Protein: CASSLTGGANGYTF.